Each of the 29 T cell receptor beta chains below was sequenced from the same sample in a study of T cell repertoires in cytomegalovirus infection. TCRdb called the reads again in MiXCR, with one record for every CDR3 protein. The table records some 440,000 distinct CDR3 sequences, 25% to 40% of them present only once. The specimen sequenced was PBMCs. These receptors were collected from a human donor in good health (CMV status not recorded). Some clones in this sample may be carry-over from other donors' samples.

This clonotype was detected a few times. This chain uses TRBV12-3 or TRBV12-4 with TRBJ2-1, with a possible D match to TRBD1 (6 bases). V lost 3 bases and J lost 1, with 10 bases in between. The length of the CDR3 is 15 residues. CDR3 in amino acids: CASSFLGGSYNEQFF. The CDR3 DNA sequence: TGTGCCAGCAGTTTCCTAGGGGGATCCTACAATGAGCAGTTCTTC.

This clonotype appeared many times. This chain connects TRBV4-1 to TRBJ1-5; the D gene is possibly TRBD1 (6 bases). V lost 0 bases and J lost 10, with 16 bases in between. Germline CDR1 and CDR2: MGHRA and YSYEKL. The CDR3 extends over 15 amino acids. CDR3 bases: TGCGCCAGCAGCCAAGATGAACAGGGCCGGAATCCCCAGCATTTT. Protein: CASSQDEQGRNPQHF.

CDR3 region: CSARVGVYSNQPQHF. CDR3 coding DNA: TGCAGTGCTAGAGTGGGAGTCTATAGCAATCAGCCCCAGCATTTT. The J gene is TRBJ1-5, the V gene TRBV20-1; D is undetermined. Trimming left V 1 base short and J 0 bases short, with 10 bases between. The CDR3 consists of 15 residues. Germline V lookup: CDR1 DFQATT, CDR2 SNEGSKA (reference sequence).

In its sample, this clonotype was seen a few times. The V and J genes are TRBV19 and TRBJ2-7; no clear D gene. Germline CDR1 LNHDA, CDR2 SQIVND (reference sequence). Between the trimmed V and J ends, which lost 4 bases and 1 base, there was a span of 14 bases. This CDR3 has 15 residues. The CDR3 coding sequence is TGTGCCAGTAGTAGTTTCGGGTTTGGATCCTACGAGCAGTACTTC. This translates into CASSSFGFGSYEQYF.

The chain joins TRBV7-9 to TRBJ2-1; no firm D call. The CDR3 contains 16 residues. Germline V lookup: CDR1 SEHNR, CDR2 FQNEAQ (reference sequence). The V end lost 1 base, the J end lost 0 bases, and 10 bases lay between the germline ends. The CDR3 loop is CASSLGRKSSYNEQFF. CDR3 sequence (DNA): TGTGCCAGCAGCTTAGGCCGGAAGAGCTCCTACAATGAGCAGTTCTTC.

J is TRBJ2-7 and V is TRBV6-6, with D perhaps assigned TRBD1 or TRBD2 (5 bases each). V was pared by 0 bases and J by 0 bases, with 9 bases between. CDR3 length: 15 amino acids. Germline lookup yields CDR1 MNHNY and CDR2 SVGAGI (reference sequence). As DNA, the CDR3 is TGTGCCAGCAGTTACTCAGGGGAGCCCTCCTACGAGCAGTACTTC. The encoded protein is CASSYSGEPSYEQYF.

V and J are TRBV29-1 and TRBJ2-7; 7 nucleotides line up with TRBD2. Germline V CDR1 and CDR2: SQVTM, ANQGSEA. With 6 bases clipped from V and 0 bases from J, the junction kept 8 bases outside the gene matches. The CDR3 runs 14 residues. The DNA of the CDR3 is TGCAGCGTGGGGCTCCGCGGGGGCTCCTACGAGCAGTACTTC. Translated, it gives CSVGLRGGSYEQYF.

This clonotype showed up many times. The rearrangement uses TRBV5-4 and TRBJ2-3; TRBD2 is a possible D gene (6 bases). The CDR3 has 14 amino acids. Germline lookup yields CDR1 SGHNT and CDR2 YYREEE (reference sequence). V lost 6 bases to trimming and J lost 1 base, with 12 bases between them. CDR3 DNA sequence: TGTGCCAGCAACCCTGGCGGGGGCACAGATACGCAGTATTTT. This codes for CASNPGGGTDTQYF.

This clonotype was counted a few times. The chain recombines TRBV20-1 with TRBJ1-1, with D uncertain. The germline V and J ends were trimmed by 3 bases and 1 base, with 9 bases remaining between them. The CDR3 sequence is 13 residues long. CDR1 and CDR2 (germline): DFQATT, SNEGSKA (reference sequence). The CDR3 reads CSASSSGNTEAFF. CDR3 nucleotides: TGCAGTGCTAGTAGTTCCGGGAACACTGAAGCTTTCTTT.

This clonotype showed up many times. The J gene is TRBJ2-2, the V gene TRBV12-3 or TRBV12-4; D might be TRBD1 (6 bases). The CDR3 contains 15 residues. The germline V and J ends were trimmed by 4 bases and 2 bases, with 11 bases remaining between them. The CDR3 sequence is CASSSGTQNTGELFF. The CDR3 DNA reads TGTGCCAGCAGTTCCGGGACACAAAACACCGGGGAGCTGTTTTTT.

In this sample, this clonotype turned up a few times. The CDR3 sequence is CASSLVGTPSSYEQYF. CDR3 DNA: TGTGCCAGCAGTTTAGTGGGGACACCTTCCTCCTACGAGCAGTACTTC. V usage is TRBV12-3 or TRBV12-4 and J usage is TRBJ2-7; D may be TRBD1 (6 bases). The CDR3 has 16 residues. Trimming pared 1 base from V and 0 bases from J, leaving 13 bases between.

This clonotype was picked up a small number of times. The chain combines TRBV11-2 with TRBJ2-1; TRBD1 matches at 9 bases. Unmatched junction bases numbered 9, after V lost 5 bases and J lost 4 bases. Looked up from germline, CDR1 is SGHAT and CDR2 is FQNNGV. The length of the CDR3 is 16 residues. CDR3 coding DNA: TGTGCCAGCAGCCCGACCGGGACAGGGAGGTACAATGAGCAGTTCTTC. Protein product: CASSPTGTGRYNEQFF.

The chain carries TRBV29-1 and TRBJ2-5; no definite D call. V shed 4 bases and J shed 1 base, with 7 bases lying between them. The CDR3 covers 12 residues. The germline CDR1 and CDR2 sequences are SQVTM and ANQGSEA. The CDR3, as DNA: TGCAGCGTTGGTATAGCCCAAGAGACCCAGTACTTC. Protein sequence: CSVGIAQETQYF.

This chain connects TRBV7-8 to TRBJ1-4; D remains ambiguous. Germline V gene sequence: CDR1 SGHVS, CDR2 FQNEAQ. This CDR3 region has 13 residues. Between the trimmed V and J ends, which lost 1 base and 6 bases, there was a span of 6 bases. CDR3 sequence: CASSLVSHEKLFF. CDR3 nucleotides: TGTGCCAGCAGCTTAGTATCCCATGAAAAACTGTTTTTT.

The V and J genes are TRBV27 and TRBJ2-1, with D tentatively TRBD1 (5 bases). Germline V gives CDR1 MNHEY, CDR2 SMNVEV (reference sequence). The CDR3 totals 12 residues. V lost 3 bases to trimming and J lost 9 bases, with 9 bases between them. CDR3 in amino acids: CASSFKGFEQFF. DNA of the CDR3: TGTGCCAGCAGTTTCAAGGGGTTTGAGCAGTTCTTC.

V is TRBV7-3 and J is TRBJ2-3; 11 nucleotides match TRBD2. The CDR3 consists of 18 residues. Looked up from germline, CDR1 is SGHTA and CDR2 is FQGTGA. Trimming cost V 5 bases and J 0 bases; bases outside gene matches: 10. CDR3: CASSPKGLAVSSTDTQYF. CDR3 bases: TGTGCCAGCAGCCCCAAGGGACTAGCGGTGTCTAGCACAGATACGCAGTATTTT. Complete variable domain (other parts from reference TRBV7-3 and TRBJ2-3): GAGVSQTPSNKVTEKGKYVELRCDPISGHTALYWYRQSLGQGPEFLIYFQGTGAADDSGLPNDRFFAVRPEGSVSTLKIQRTERGDSAVYLCASSPKGLAVSSTDTQYFGPGTRLTVL.

This sequence joins TRBV9 and TRBJ1-4; D call uncertain. V lost 3 bases and J lost 0, with 9 bases in between. There are 15 residues in the CDR3. Germline V gives CDR1 SGDLS, CDR2 YYNGEE. The CDR3 nucleotides read TGTGCCAGCAGCGCCGACGTTACAACTAATGAAAAACTGTTTTTT. Translated, it gives CASSADVTTNEKLFF.

This clonotype was seen at least ten times. The chain employs TRBV11-2 and TRBJ1-1; tentatively, D is TRBD1 (5 bases). Germline assignment: CDR1 SGHAT and CDR2 FQNNGV. V lost 5 bases to trimming and J lost 11 bases, with 18 bases between them. CDR3 size: 13 residues. The CDR3 nucleotides are TGTGCCAGCAGCGCCCCCGGGGGAGGTCGGGCTTTCTTT. Protein: CASSAPGGGRAFF.

The V and J genes are TRBV5-4 and TRBJ1-2; 11 positions agree with TRBD1. Germline CDR1 and CDR2: SGHNT and YYREEE (reference sequence). The ends lost 3 bases at V and 5 bases at J; junction bases unmatched: 9. CDR3 size: 16 residues. The CDR3 loop is CASSSWTGGAGYGYTF. The CDR3 coding sequence is TGTGCCAGCAGCTCATGGACAGGGGGCGCGGGGTATGGCTACACCTTC.

A few counts support this clonotype. The rearrangement uses TRBV28 and TRBJ1-2; 8 nucleotides agree with TRBD1. CDR1 is MDHEN and CDR2 is SYDVKM in the germline V gene. There are 17 residues in the CDR3. V gave up 5 bases and J gave up 1 base; unmatched junction bases: 12. The CDR3 spells CASSTGQGPTLNYGYTF. CDR3 nucleotide sequence: TGTGCCAGCAGTACCGGACAGGGACCGACACTTAACTATGGCTACACCTTC.

This clonotype showed up just a few times. This could be a read error, since a much larger clone is one nucleotide away. The gene calls are TRBV7-6 and TRBJ1-1; D unclear. The germline gives CDR1 SGHVS, CDR2 FNYEAQ. The CDR3 is 13 amino acids. V dropped 5 bases and J dropped 1 base, with 8 bases sitting between them. The CDR3 DNA is TGTGCCAGCAGCCCCGAGGGGAACACTGAAGCTTTCTTT. Its translation: CASSPEGNTEAFF. Looking up the rest from reference TRBV7-6 and TRBJ1-1 gives the full variable domain: GAGVSQSPRYKVTKRGQDVALRCDPISGHVSLYWYRQALGQGPEFLTYFNYEAQQDKSGLPNDRFSAERPEGSISTLTIQRTEQRDSAMYRCASSPEGNTEAFFGQGTRLTVV.

This clonotype was seen repeatedly, ten times or more. CDR3 coding DNA: TGTGCCAGCAGCTTAGGGGGGACAGGACTGAACACCGGGGAGCTGTTTTTT. This codes for CASSLGGTGLNTGELFF. The rearrangement links TRBV11-1 to TRBJ2-2, with 8 bases matching TRBD1. From germline, CDR1 is SGHAT and CDR2 FQDESV (reference sequence). Trimming at V came to 1 base and at J to 1 base, leaving 5 bases not matched to a gene. This CDR3 comprises 17 residues.

Details on this clonotype: A clone one base away is much larger, so this may be a read error. This sequence joins TRBV24-1 and TRBJ2-1, with D possibly being TRBD1 or TRBD2 (6 bases each). Deletions cut 6 bases from V and 7 bases from J, with 24 bases between. From germline, CDR1 is KGHDR and CDR2 SFDVKD. The CDR3 is 17 amino acids. CDR3 sequence: CATSYKKRRGRDNEQFF. CDR3 in DNA: TGTGCCACCAGTTATAAGAAAAGGAGGGGGAGAGATAATGAGCAGTTCTTC.

V is TRBV11-3 and J is TRBJ1-6; 9 nucleotides agree with TRBD1. V lost 7 bases, J lost 8 bases, and 18 bases stayed unmatched. Per the germline V gene, CDR1 is SGHNT and CDR2 is YENEEA. The length of the CDR3 is 18 residues. The CDR3 sequence is CASTPPGQGRKWDSPLHF. The CDR3 bases are TGTGCCAGCACCCCTCCGGGACAGGGAAGGAAGTGGGATTCACCCCTCCACTTT.

This clonotype appeared many times. V and J are TRBV7-2 and TRBJ1-1, with D uncertain. CDR3 length: 14 amino acids. Germline V gene sequence: CDR1 SGHTA, CDR2 FQGNSA. V lost 5 bases, J lost 4 bases, and 14 bases lay in between. This chain's CDR3 is CASSPFKVGTEAFF. As DNA, the CDR3 is TGTGCCAGCAGCCCCTTTAAGGTTGGCACTGAAGCTTTCTTT.

V and J are TRBV6-6 and TRBJ2-5; D possibly corresponds to TRBD2 (6 bases). The V end lost 6 bases, the J end lost 1 base, and 12 bases lay between the germline ends. The CDR3 is 14 amino acids. CDR1 is MNHNY and CDR2 is SVGAGI in the germline V gene (reference sequence). The CDR3 spells CASRLADTQETQYF. CDR3 nucleotides: TGTGCCAGCAGATTAGCGGACACCCAAGAGACCCAGTACTTC.

The chain joins TRBV7-6 to TRBJ2-2, with 7 bases lining up with TRBD2. Trimming removed 5 bases from V and 7 bases from J; junction bases left unmatched: 10. The length of the CDR3 is 15 residues. Germline CDR1 is SGHVS and CDR2 is FNYEAQ. The CDR3 region has the DNA TGTGCCAGCAGCCACAGGACTAGTCTTGGCGGGGAGCTGTTTTTT. Translating it yields CASSHRTSLGGELFF.

This chain uses TRBV5-8 with TRBJ2-5, with D perhaps TRBD2 (5 bases). Between the trimmed V and J ends, which lost 0 bases and 7 bases, there was a span of 16 bases. This CDR3 region has 15 residues. CDR1 is SGHTS, CDR2 YDEGEE, per germline. The CDR3 DNA sequence: TGTGCCAGCAGCTTGGAAGCGGAAATTCGAGGGACCCAGTACTTC. Translation gives CASSLEAEIRGTQYF.

This clonotype appeared a few times. J is TRBJ1-1 and V is TRBV20-1; D unresolved. This CDR3 contains 15 residues. Trimming took 0 bases from V and 1 from J, leaving 12 bases between them. Germline values: CDR1 DFQATT, CDR2 SNEGSKA (reference sequence). The DNA for the CDR3 is TGCAGTGCTAGAGAGGCGCAGCGCGGGAACACTGAAGCTTTCTTT. It codes for CSAREAQRGNTEAFF.